The rows below give T cell receptor beta chains drawn from one sample of a study of blood T cell repertoires in COVID-19. Produced via immunoSEQ multiplex PCR; TCRdb's table is partial and in-frame only. The table shows about 430,000 clones, with 70% to 90% occurring only once. The sequenced material came from peripheral blood. The origin of the receptors is a man younger than 35 with COVID-19, enrolled during active disease. Each CDR3 is given with its conserved first and last residue. A D gene is named only where the DNA matches it firmly. Expanded clones get a size class; other rows say once, few or many, or leave the size out.

>NA|14|TRBV7-3|NA|TRBJ2-3
CASSLERDSYTQYF
TGTGCCAGCAGCCTCGAACGGGATTCCTATACGCAGTATTTT
>few|15|TRBV9|NA|TRBJ1-1
CASSVEGEGNTEAFF
TGTGCCAGCAGCGTAGAGGGAGAGGGGAACACTGAAGCTTTCTTT
>NA|15|TRBV9|TRBD1|TRBJ1-5
CASSAGTGGAEPQHF
TGTGCCAGCAGCGCCGGGACAGGGGGCGCCGAGCCCCAGCATTTT
>NA|14|TRBV7-9|NA|TRBJ2-7
CASSRLLEEQEQYF
TGTGCCAGCAGCCGACTCCTGGAAGAACAAGAGCAGTACTTC
>NA|14|TRBV19|NA|TRBJ2-3
CASAGGSYTDTQYF
TGTGCCAGCGCCGGAGGGAGCTACACAGATACGCAGTATTTT
>NA|13|TRBV28|TRBD1|TRBJ1-6
CASNRQGNSPLHF
TGTGCCAGCAACAGACAGGGGAACTCACCCCTCCACTTT
>NA|22|TRBV3-1/TRBV3-2|TRBD2|TRBJ2-1
CASSHPGLAGGPRRSSYNEQFF
TGTGCCAGCAGCCACCCGGGACTAGCGGGAGGGCCTCGAAGGAGCTCCTACAATGAGCAGTTCTTC
>NA|14|TRBV9|NA|TRBJ2-7
CASSLGETSYEQYF
TGTGCCAGCAGCTTGGGAGAAACCTCCTACGAGCAGTACTTC
>NA|14|TRBV5-1|NA|TRBJ2-1
CASSLALGLGEQFF
TGCGCCAGCAGCTTGGCCTTGGGGCTGGGTGAGCAGTTCTTC
>NA|16|TRBV11-3|TRBD2|TRBJ2-3
CASSGRGTTVTDTQYF
TGTGCCAGCAGCGGGCGCGGGACTACCGTAACAGATACGCAGTATTTT
>once|15|TRBV5-4|NA|TRBJ2-1
CASSHASRDTNEQFF
TGTGCCAGCAGCCACGCATCCCGGGACACCAATGAGCAGTTCTTC
>once|19|TRBV2|TRBD2|TRBJ2-1
CASSEGTSGRVRFLGEQFF
TGTGCCAGCAGTGAAGGTACTAGCGGGAGGGTACGTTTCTTAGGTGAGCAGTTCTTC
>NA|15|TRBV3-1/TRBV3-2|NA|TRBJ1-2
CASSQDPGEGYGYTF
TGTGCCAGCAGCCAAGATCCGGGGGAGGGCTATGGCTACACCTTC
>NA|16|TRBV9|NA|TRBJ2-1
CASSPAGRLVGDEQFF
TGTGCCAGCAGCCCCGCCGGTAGGCTCGTCGGGGATGAGCAGTTCTTC
>NA|14|TRBV7-8|TRBD1|TRBJ1-1
CASTPWQGASEAFF
TGTGCCAGCACCCCTTGGCAGGGGGCCTCTGAAGCTTTCTTT
>NA|17|TRBV5-1|NA|TRBJ2-2
CASSLVPPFVNTGELFF
TGCGCCAGCAGCTTGGTTCCCCCGTTCGTAAACACCGGGGAGCTGTTTTTT
>few|16|TRBV3-1/TRBV3-2|TRBD2|TRBJ2-3
CASSQGLAGAGDTQYF
TGTGCCAGCAGCCAAGGACTAGCGGGGGCCGGGGATACGCAGTATTTT
>NA|16|TRBV6-5|TRBD2|TRBJ2-1
CASSYLAGSPYNEQFF
TGTGCCAGCAGTTACCTAGCGGGATCCCCCTACAATGAGCAGTTCTTC
>few|14|TRBV6-4|TRBD1|TRBJ1-2
CASSEGTGGYGYTF
TGTGCCAGCAGTGAAGGGACAGGGGGCTATGGCTACACCTTC
>NA|20|TRBV5-4|TRBD2|TRBJ2-3
CASSLDAGGLAGSFTDTQYF
TGTGCCAGCAGCTTGGACGCTGGTGGGCTAGCGGGTTCCTTCACAGATACGCAGTATTTT
>NA|15|TRBV9|TRBD1|TRBJ2-1
CASSRDRGSYNEQFF
TGTGCCAGCAGCCGGGACAGAGGCTCCTACAATGAGCAGTTCTTC
>NA|14|TRBV27|NA|TRBJ1-1
CASHYRDMNTEAFF
TGTGCCAGTCACTACAGGGACATGAACACTGAAGCTTTCTTT
>NA|13|TRBV5-1|NA|TRBJ2-7
CASSQQGSEEQYF
TGCGCCAGCAGCCAACAGGGTTCTGAGGAGCAGTACTTC
>few|12|TRBV27|TRBD1|TRBJ1-1
CASKRTGTEAFF
TGTGCCAGCAAAAGGACAGGGACTGAAGCTTTCTTT
>NA|13|TRBV3-1/TRBV3-2|NA|TRBJ2-5
CASSHRAGETQYF
TGTGCCAGCAGCCATCGGGCGGGAGAGACCCAGTACTTC
>NA|14|TRBV9|NA|TRBJ2-3
CASSVSDYTDTQYF
TGTGCCAGCAGCGTTTCGGACTACACAGATACGCAGTATTTT
>NA|15|TRBV30|TRBD2|TRBJ2-1
CAWSGLAGKRNEQFF
TGTGCCTGGAGTGGACTAGCGGGAAAACGGAATGAGCAGTTCTTC
>NA|15|TRBV3-1/TRBV3-2|TRBD2|TRBJ2-1
CASSVTSGSYNEQFF
TGTGCCAGCAGCGTTACTAGCGGGTCCTACAATGAGCAGTTCTTC
>NA|15|TRBV28|TRBD2|TRBJ2-7
CASRPTSGSPYEQYF
TGTGCCAGCAGACCTACTAGCGGGAGTCCCTACGAGCAGTACTTC
>NA|15|TRBV5-5|NA|TRBJ1-2
CASRFNRWRDYGYTF
TGTGCCAGCAGGTTTAACAGGTGGAGGGACTATGGCTACACCTTC
>NA|14|TRBV6-5|NA|TRBJ2-7
CASSYVAGTYEQYF
TGTGCCAGCAGTTACGTGGCGGGGACCTACGAGCAGTACTTC
>NA|14|TRBV3-1/TRBV3-2|TRBD1|TRBJ2-2
CASSPTGDTGELFF
TGTGCCAGCAGCCCAACAGGGGACACCGGGGAGCTGTTTTTT
>NA|14|TRBV2|NA|TRBJ1-2
CASRRDITNYGYTF
TGTGCCAGCAGACGGGATATTACTAACTATGGCTACACCTTC
>NA|15|TRBV6-5|NA|TRBJ1-1
CASDYRGSGNTEAFF
TGTGCCAGCGATTATCGAGGATCGGGGAACACTGAAGCTTTCTTT
>NA|15|TRBV5-4|TRBD2|TRBJ2-1
CASSFSGSKYNEQFF
TGTGCCAGCAGCTTTAGCGGGAGTAAATACAATGAGCAGTTCTTC
>NA|17|TRBV7-8|TRBD1|TRBJ2-1
CASSLRGLLPRPGGQFF
TGTGCCAGCAGCTTAAGAGGGCTCCTCCCCCGCCCAGGGGGGCAGTTCTTC
>NA|14|TRBV18|TRBD1|TRBJ1-1
CASSGGQGAVDAFF
TGTGCCAGCTCCGGGGGCCAGGGGGCTGTGGACGCTTTCTTT
>NA|15|TRBV9|NA|TRBJ2-6
CASSNAPRGANVLTF
TGTGCCAGCAGCAATGCCCCGAGAGGGGCCAACGTCCTGACTTTC
>NA|14|TRBV2|TRBD2|TRBJ2-1
CASIGTSGGYEQFF
TGTGCCAGCATTGGGACTAGCGGGGGTTATGAGCAGTTCTTC
>NA|16|TRBV3-1/TRBV3-2|NA|TRBJ1-4
CASSHRGSGTNEKLFF
TGTGCCAGCAGCCACCGGGGGAGTGGCACTAATGAAAAACTGTTTTTT
>NA|12|TRBV12-3/TRBV12-4|NA|TRBJ2-2
CASRGSGGELFF
TGTGCCAGCAGGGGGAGTGGCGGGGAGCTGTTTTTT
>NA|12|TRBV28|TRBD2|TRBJ2-1
CASRVTSDEQFF
TGTGCCAGCAGGGTGACTAGCGATGAGCAGTTCTTC
>NA|16|TRBV11-3|TRBD1|TRBJ2-2
CASSPKDRVNAGELFF
TGTGCCAGCAGCCCTAAGGACAGGGTTAATGCCGGGGAGCTGTTTTTT
>NA|15|TRBV19|NA|TRBJ2-7
CASSFSGAGSYEQYF
TGTGCCAGTAGCTTTTCAGGGGCTGGCTCCTACGAGCAGTACTTC
>NA|17|TRBV3-1/TRBV3-2|TRBD2|TRBJ2-3
CASSQDLGGGVGDTQYF
TGTGCCAGCAGCCAAGATCTAGGCGGGGGGGTTGGAGATACGCAGTATTTT
>NA|11|TRBV2|NA|TRBJ1-1
CASSEGPEAFF
TGTGCCAGCAGCGAGGGCCCGGAAGCTTTCTTT
>NA|13|TRBV15|NA|TRBJ2-7
CATSRDPGYEQYF
TGTGCCACCAGCAGAGATCCCGGTTACGAGCAGTACTTC
>NA|14|TRBV5-1|TRBD1|TRBJ2-7
CASSIGQGTYEQYF
TGCGCCAGCAGCATAGGACAGGGGACCTACGAGCAGTACTTC
>NA|14|TRBV27|NA|TRBJ1-5
CASSSQGKGQPQHF
TGTGCCAGCAGTTCTCAGGGGAAGGGTCAGCCCCAGCATTTT
>NA|16|TRBV28|NA|TRBJ2-7
CASSFGGGASPYEQYF
TGTGCCAGCAGTTTTGGGGGGGGCGCATCCCCCTACGAGCAGTACTTC
>NA|14|TRBV5-1|TRBD2|TRBJ2-3
CASSLAGGLDTQYF
TGCGCCAGCAGCTTGGCGGGGGGTTTGGATACGCAGTATTTT
>NA|18|TRBV19|NA|TRBJ1-1
CASRPPGSRGGINTEAFF
TGTGCCAGTAGACCTCCCGGGTCCCGAGGAGGTATAAACACTGAAGCTTTCTTT